A selection of T cell receptor beta chains follows, all from one sample in a study of identical twins. One entry per CDR3 protein results from TCRdb running MiXCR on the 5' RACE reads. There are around 340,000 distinct CDR3 sequences in the sample; roughly 9% occur only once, and under 10% lies in the top ten. The sample taken for sequencing was naive T cells sorted from blood. The receptor source for this set is a woman aged 50 to 60 in good health. Both conserved end residues are trimmed from each CDR3. Some rows have no size entry. The others give once, few or many, or a class for an expanded clone.

j_call	v_call	clone_size	cdr3_aa
TRBJ2-1	TRBV20-1	many	SARDLVPSSYNEQF
TRBJ2-1	TRBV20-1	.	SARGFPGGRSYNEQF
TRBJ1-2	TRBV12-3/TRBV12-4	many	ASRAGTGSSYGYT
TRBJ1-1	TRBV7-8	.	ASSLMFGGNTEAF
TRBJ2-5	TRBV6-1	few	ASSDRGHGTQY
TRBJ2-3	TRBV6-4	.	ASSALAGGGTQY
TRBJ2-3	TRBV5-1	few	ASGPFSGASTDTQY
TRBJ2-1	TRBV7-9	many	ASSLEGDYNEQF
TRBJ1-1	TRBV29-1	few	SVELGFAEAF
TRBJ1-1	TRBV12-3/TRBV12-4	.	ASSHNLPSRGSTEAF
TRBJ2-3	TRBV27	few	ASNEIRGRRTDTQY
TRBJ2-1	TRBV6-4	many	ASSDGTGEGNEQF
TRBJ1-5	TRBV7-2	.	ASSWDRNQPQH
TRBJ2-7	TRBV5-1	.	ASSSGFLGGEQY
TRBJ2-1	TRBV7-9	.	ASSFSTPWGYNEQF
TRBJ2-6	TRBV12-5	few	ASANSGANVLT
TRBJ1-1	TRBV12-3/TRBV12-4	few	ASSLQGRKGAF
TRBJ2-4	TRBV29-1	.	SVVEGQNIQY
TRBJ2-1	TRBV10-3	many	AISAANEQF
TRBJ1-1	TRBV28	many	ASSLGGGGGTEAF
TRBJ2-5	TRBV7-9	.	ASSQGQEETQY
TRBJ2-5	TRBV6-5	many	ASSYGLQETQY
TRBJ2-5	TRBV24-1	few	ATSDPGLAGDETQY
TRBJ2-1	TRBV10-3	.	AAMRDHLQNNEQF
TRBJ2-2	TRBV11-3	.	ASTGAVANTGELF
TRBJ2-2	TRBV10-3	many	AISVLAGDHGELF
TRBJ1-1	TRBV11-1	many	ASSSRGTPEAF
TRBJ1-4	TRBV12-3/TRBV12-4	many	ASSPPDRLPEKLF
TRBJ2-1	TRBV3-1	.	ASSQERNPVGQSTREQF
TRBJ2-1	TRBV20-1	many	SATPGLAVDEQF
TRBJ2-1	TRBV7-8	.	ASSLERTLYNEQF